The subject of this entry is one T cell receptor beta chain. The ends lost 11 bases at V and 3 bases at J; junction bases unmatched: 7. Germline lookup yields CDR1 SNHLY and CDR2 FYNNEI. The CDR3 loop spans 13 amino acids. The sample originates from a study of shared clonotypes between healthy human individuals. CD8 cells regarded as naive lacked CD45RO, were positively chosen for CCR7, and omitted terminally differentiated effector memory CD45RA+ cells. Sequencing used immunoSEQ multiplex PCR; TCRdb keeps in-frame clones, though not all of them. The sample has some 630,000 clones, roughly 96% seen once.

The TCR originated in a woman aged 25-40 years in good health. The genes are TRBV2 and TRBJ1-2; 9 bases align to TRBD1. Specimen: naive CD8+ T cells sorted from blood. CDR3 amino acids: CARTGGVYYGYTF. The CDR3 nucleotides read TGTGCCCGTACAGGGGGCGTTTACTATGGCTACACCTTC.